This T cell receptor beta chain was captured in a study of T cells after yellow fever vaccination. About the study: Fractions low in cell number were prepared with SMART-Seq v4 Ultra Low Input. Whole-study results and caveats: Boosting was followed by the reappearance of most primary-vaccination clones (approximately 95% CD4, 85% to 90% CD8). CD4 and CD8 compartments shared a small share of clonotypes. On re-exposure, the response was weaker but peaked faster, at day 5 versus 15.

Trimming stripped 0 bases from V and 2 bases from J, with 16 bases between. The CDR3 contains 17 residues. Per germline, CDR1 SGHAT and CDR2 FQNNGV. This clonotype was seen only a few times. Its antigen is still unknown. From the 5' RACE reads, TCRdb called clonotypes with MiXCR, one entry per CDR3 protein. The table records around 310,000 distinct CDR3 sequences, 3% to 4.5% of them present only once. This sequence joins TRBV11-2 and TRBJ1-2; maybe TRBD1 (6 bases). The clonotype comes from a man younger than 35 who received the YFV17D yellow fever vaccine. The sequences come from PBMCs, collected 5 days after the yellow fever booster vaccination. The CDR3 region is CASSLDPGGGPNYGYTF. DNA of the CDR3: TGTGCCAGCAGCTTAGATCCGGGCGGGGGGCCGAACTATGGCTACACCTTC.